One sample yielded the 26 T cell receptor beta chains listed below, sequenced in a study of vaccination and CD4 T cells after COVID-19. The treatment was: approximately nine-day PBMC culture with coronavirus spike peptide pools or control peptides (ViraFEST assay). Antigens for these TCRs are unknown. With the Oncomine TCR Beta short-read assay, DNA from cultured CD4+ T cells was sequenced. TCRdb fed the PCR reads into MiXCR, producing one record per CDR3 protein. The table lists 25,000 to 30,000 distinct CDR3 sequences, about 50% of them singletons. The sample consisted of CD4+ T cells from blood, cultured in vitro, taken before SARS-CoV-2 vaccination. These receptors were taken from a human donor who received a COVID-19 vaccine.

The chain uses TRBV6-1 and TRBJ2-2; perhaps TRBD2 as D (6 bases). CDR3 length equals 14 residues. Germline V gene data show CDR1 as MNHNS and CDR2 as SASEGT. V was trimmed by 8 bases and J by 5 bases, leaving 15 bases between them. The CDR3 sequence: CASLRPGGTGELFF. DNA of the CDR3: TGTGCCAGCCTTCGACCCGGGGGAACCGGGGAGCTGTTTTTT.

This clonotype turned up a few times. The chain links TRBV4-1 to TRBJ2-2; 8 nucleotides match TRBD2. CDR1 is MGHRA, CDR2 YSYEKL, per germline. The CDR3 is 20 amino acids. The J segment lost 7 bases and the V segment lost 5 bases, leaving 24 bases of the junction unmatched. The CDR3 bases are TGCGCCAGCAGCTCACAGGGTAGGCTTTCGTGGACTAGCAGAATCGGGGAGCTGTTTTTT. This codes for CASSSQGRLSWTSRIGELFF.

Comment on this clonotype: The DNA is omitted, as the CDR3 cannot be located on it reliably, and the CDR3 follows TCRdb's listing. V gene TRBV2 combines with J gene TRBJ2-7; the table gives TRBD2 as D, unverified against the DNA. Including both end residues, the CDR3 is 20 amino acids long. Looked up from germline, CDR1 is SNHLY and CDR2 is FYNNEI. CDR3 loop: CASEGPRGTEAFFGQGEQYF.

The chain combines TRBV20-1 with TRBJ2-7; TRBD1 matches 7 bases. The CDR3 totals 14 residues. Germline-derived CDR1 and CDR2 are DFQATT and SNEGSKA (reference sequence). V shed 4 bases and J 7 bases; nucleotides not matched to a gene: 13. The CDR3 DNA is TGCAGTGCTAAAGTGGACAGGCTCCTTTGGGAGCAGTACTTC. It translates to CSAKVDRLLWEQYF.

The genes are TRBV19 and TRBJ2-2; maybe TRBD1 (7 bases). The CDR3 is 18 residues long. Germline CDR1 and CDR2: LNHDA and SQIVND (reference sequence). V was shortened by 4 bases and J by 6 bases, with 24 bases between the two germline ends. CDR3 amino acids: CASSRNKSGGRIPGELFF. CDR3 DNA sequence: TGTGCCAGTAGTAGGAATAAATCAGGGGGGCGCATTCCCGGGGAGCTGTTTTTT.

The CDR3 DNA follows: TGTGCCAGCAGCGGGGCACACGCTAGCACAGATACGCAGTATTTT. Encoded protein: CASSGAHASTDTQYF. The chain combines TRBV11-2 with TRBJ2-3, with D tentatively TRBD1 (5 bases). The germline V gene has CDR1 SGHAT and CDR2 FQNNGV. The CDR3 totals 15 residues. Deletions cut 5 bases from V and 0 bases from J, with 12 bases between.

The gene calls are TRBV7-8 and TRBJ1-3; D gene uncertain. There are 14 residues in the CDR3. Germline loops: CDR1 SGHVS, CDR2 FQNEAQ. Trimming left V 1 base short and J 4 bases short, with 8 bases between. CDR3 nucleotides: TGTGCCAGCAGCTTAGAGGGAGGAGGAAACACCATATATTTT. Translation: CASSLEGGGNTIYF.

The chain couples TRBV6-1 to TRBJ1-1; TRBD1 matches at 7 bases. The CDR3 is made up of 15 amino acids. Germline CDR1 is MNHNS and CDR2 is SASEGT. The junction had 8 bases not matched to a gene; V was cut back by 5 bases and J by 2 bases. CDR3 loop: CASSPARQGNTEAFF. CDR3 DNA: TGTGCCAGCAGTCCCGCGCGACAGGGCAACACTGAAGCTTTCTTT.

The CDR3 nucleotides read TGTGCCAGCTCATTCAAGACAGGGGGCAACACTGAAGCTTTCTTT. Its translation is CASSFKTGGNTEAFF. The chain links TRBV18 to TRBJ1-1, with 10 bases fitting TRBD1. The CDR3 has 15 amino acids. J was trimmed by 2 bases and V by 5 bases; bases with no gene match: 5. Germline lookup yields CDR1 KGHSH and CDR2 LQKENI.

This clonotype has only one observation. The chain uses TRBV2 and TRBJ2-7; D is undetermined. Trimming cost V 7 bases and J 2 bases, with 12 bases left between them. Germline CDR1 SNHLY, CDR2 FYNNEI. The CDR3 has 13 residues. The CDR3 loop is CASIPPGPYEQYF. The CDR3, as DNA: TGTGCCAGCATACCTCCAGGTCCCTACGAGCAGTACTTC.

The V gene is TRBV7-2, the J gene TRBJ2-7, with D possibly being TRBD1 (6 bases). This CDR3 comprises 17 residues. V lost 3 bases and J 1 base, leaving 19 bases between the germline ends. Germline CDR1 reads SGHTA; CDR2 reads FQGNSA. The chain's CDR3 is CASSFGAQGVQSYEQYF. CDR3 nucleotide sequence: TGTGCCAGCAGCTTTGGGGCACAGGGAGTGCAATCCTACGAGCAGTACTTC.

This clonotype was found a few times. In DNA, the CDR3 is TGTGCCAGCAGTTTACAAACAGGAAAATGGTCACCCCTCCACTTT. This translates into CASSLQTGKWSPLHF. V usage is TRBV12-3 or TRBV12-4 and J usage is TRBJ1-6; possible D gene TRBD1, 5 bases. This CDR3 contains 15 residues. V was clipped by 2 bases and J by 10 bases, with 15 bases between them.

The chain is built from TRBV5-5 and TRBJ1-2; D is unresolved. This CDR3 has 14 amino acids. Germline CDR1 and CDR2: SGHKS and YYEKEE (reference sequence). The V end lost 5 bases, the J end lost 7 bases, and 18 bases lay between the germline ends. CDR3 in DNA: TGTGCCAGCAGTTATGGACGGGTCCCGGGTGGCTACACCTTC. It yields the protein CASSYGRVPGGYTF.

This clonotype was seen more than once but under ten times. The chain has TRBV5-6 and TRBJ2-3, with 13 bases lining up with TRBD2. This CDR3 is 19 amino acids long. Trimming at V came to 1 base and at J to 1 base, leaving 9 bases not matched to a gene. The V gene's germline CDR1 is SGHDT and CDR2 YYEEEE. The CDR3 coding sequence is TGTGCCAGCAGCTTGCTTTCAGCACTAGCGGGGGGGGGCACAGATACGCAGTATTTT. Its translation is CASSLLSALAGGGTDTQYF.

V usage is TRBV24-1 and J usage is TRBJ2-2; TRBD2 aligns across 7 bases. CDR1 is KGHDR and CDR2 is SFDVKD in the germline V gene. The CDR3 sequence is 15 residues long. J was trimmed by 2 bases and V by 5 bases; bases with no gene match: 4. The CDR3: CATSGGGANTGELFF. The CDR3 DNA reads TGTGCCACCAGTGGGGGGGGAGCTAACACCGGGGAGCTGTTTTTT.

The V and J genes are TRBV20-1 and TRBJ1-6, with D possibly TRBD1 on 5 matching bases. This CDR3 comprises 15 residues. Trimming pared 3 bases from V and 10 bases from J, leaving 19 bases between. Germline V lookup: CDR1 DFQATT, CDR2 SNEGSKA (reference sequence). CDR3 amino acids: CSARVTEEGRSPLHF. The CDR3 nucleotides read TGCAGTGCTAGGGTTACCGAGGAGGGGAGATCACCCCTCCACTTT.

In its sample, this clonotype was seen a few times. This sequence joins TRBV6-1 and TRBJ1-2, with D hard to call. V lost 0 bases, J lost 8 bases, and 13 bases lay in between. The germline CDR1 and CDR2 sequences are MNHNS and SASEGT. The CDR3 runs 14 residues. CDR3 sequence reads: CASSEASGNRGYTF. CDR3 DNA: TGTGCCAGCAGTGAAGCTTCGGGGAATAGGGGCTACACCTTC.

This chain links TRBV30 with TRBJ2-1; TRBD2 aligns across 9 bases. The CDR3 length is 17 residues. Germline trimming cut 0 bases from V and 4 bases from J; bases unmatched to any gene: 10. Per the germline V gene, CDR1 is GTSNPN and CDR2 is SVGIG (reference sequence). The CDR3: CAWSVRRGAGGYNEQFF. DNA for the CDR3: TGTGCCTGGAGTGTTCGGAGGGGGGCGGGGGGGTACAATGAGCAGTTCTTC.

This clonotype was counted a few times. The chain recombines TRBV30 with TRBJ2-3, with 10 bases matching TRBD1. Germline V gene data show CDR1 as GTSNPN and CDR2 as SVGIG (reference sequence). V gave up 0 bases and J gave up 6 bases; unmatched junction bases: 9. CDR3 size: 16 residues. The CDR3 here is CAWSVGVGTGADTQYF. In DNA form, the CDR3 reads TGTGCCTGGAGTGTAGGTGTCGGGACAGGGGCGGATACGCAGTATTTT.

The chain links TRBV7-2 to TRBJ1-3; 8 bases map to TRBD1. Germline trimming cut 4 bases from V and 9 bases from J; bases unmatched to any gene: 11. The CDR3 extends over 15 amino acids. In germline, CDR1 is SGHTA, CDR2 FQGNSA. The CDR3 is CASSSQDRDFATIYF. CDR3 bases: TGTGCCAGCAGCTCACAGGACAGGGACTTCGCCACCATATATTTT.

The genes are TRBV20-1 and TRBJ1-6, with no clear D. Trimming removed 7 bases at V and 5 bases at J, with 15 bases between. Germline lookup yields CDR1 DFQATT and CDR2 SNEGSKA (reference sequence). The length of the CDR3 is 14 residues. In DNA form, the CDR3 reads TGCAGTGTTAGCACCCGGGATCATAATTCACCCCTCCACTTT. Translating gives CSVSTRDHNSPLHF.

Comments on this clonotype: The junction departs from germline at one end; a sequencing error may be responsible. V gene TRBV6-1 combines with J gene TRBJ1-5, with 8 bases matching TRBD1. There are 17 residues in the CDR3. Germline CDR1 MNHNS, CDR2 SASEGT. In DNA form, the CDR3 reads TGTGCCGGCAGTCCAGGACAGGGACCTAATGGCAATCAGCCCCAGCATTTT. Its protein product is CAGSPGQGPNGNQPQHF.

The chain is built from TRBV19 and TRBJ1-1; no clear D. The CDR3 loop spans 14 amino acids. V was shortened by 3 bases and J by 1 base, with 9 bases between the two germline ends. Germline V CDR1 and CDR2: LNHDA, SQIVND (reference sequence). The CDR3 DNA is TGTGCCAGTAGTATTAGTTTAGAGAACACTGAAGCTTTCTTT. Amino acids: CASSISLENTEAFF.

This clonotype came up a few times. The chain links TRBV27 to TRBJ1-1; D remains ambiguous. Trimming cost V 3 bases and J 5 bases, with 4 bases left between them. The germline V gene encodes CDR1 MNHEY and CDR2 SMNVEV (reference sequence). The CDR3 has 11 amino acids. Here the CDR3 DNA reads TGTGCCAGCAGTTTCGGTACTGAAGCTTTCTTT. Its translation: CASSFGTEAFF.

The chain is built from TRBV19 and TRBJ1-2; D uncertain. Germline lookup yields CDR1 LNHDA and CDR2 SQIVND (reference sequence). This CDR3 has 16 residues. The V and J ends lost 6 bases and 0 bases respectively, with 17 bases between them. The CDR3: CASSRVSTIANYGYTF. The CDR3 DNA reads TGTGCCAGTAGCCGGGTCTCGACAATAGCTAACTATGGCTACACCTTC.

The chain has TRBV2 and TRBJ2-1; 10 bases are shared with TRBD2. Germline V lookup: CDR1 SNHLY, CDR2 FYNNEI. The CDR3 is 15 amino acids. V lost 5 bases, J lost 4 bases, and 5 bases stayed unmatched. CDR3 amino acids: CASSSSGGVYNEQFF. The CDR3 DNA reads TGTGCCAGCAGTTCCAGCGGGGGGGTTTACAATGAGCAGTTCTTC. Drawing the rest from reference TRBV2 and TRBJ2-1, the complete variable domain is EPEVTQTPSHQVTQMGQEVILRCVPISNHLYFYWYRQILGQKVEFLVSFYNNEISEKSEIFDDQFSVERPDGSNFTLKIRSTKLEDSAMYFCASSSSGGVYNEQFFGPGTRLTVL.